The text below deals with one T cell receptor beta chain. This clonotype was picked up a small number of times. Its antigen has not been determined. No base quality values were provided; no much bigger clone lies one nucleotide off. The sample belongs to a study of T cells in Graves' hyperthyroidism and ophthalmopathy (dated by TCRdb to about 2019). Some background on the complete study: Peripheral blood was collected at initial diagnosis, before any treatment. The 75 to 100 discovery patients were divided at random into training and test sets in a 7:3 ratio. Thyroid tissue and blood T-cell repertoires from more than five Graves' hyperthyroidism patients were also compared in the study. Prospective prediction of ophthalmopathy was tested in an independent validation cohort of some 20 hyperthyroidism patients and approximately 17 patients who later progressed to ophthalmopathy. After sampling, hyperthyroidism patients received methimazole starting at 30 mg daily, and ophthalmopathy patients received high-dose intravenous methylprednisolone. To identify distinguishing TCR V-J signatures, a discovery cohort of around 100 patients was used, comprising 40 to 45 with Graves' ophthalmopathy and some 60 with stable Graves' hyperthyroidism. According to the paper, TCR Vbeta CDR3 sequencing was carried out on about 140 peripheral blood samples, which came from fewer than 50 ophthalmopathy, fewer than 80 hyperthyroidism and roughly 17 progressor patients. Study-level results and caveats: No statistical method was used to set the sample size in advance, and investigators knew the group allocation. In validation, the model predicted progression to ophthalmopathy a median of around 6.5 months before onset, with about 71% sensitivity and around 76% specificity. Blood samples also contained most of the expanded thyroid clonotypes (frequency above 0.001), which suggests that blood repertoires may reflect thyroid immune responses. In cross-validation, a model built on a 13 V-J signature told ophthalmopathy apart from stable hyperthyroidism with 85% to 90% sensitivity and about 81% specificity, and in testing the same model reached 80%/75%.

TCR beta CDR3 regions were amplified from RNA transcripts. A first-round RT-PCR of the TCR CDR3 used the HTBI primer set with the Qiagen OneStep RT-PCR kit. Libraries were constructed in a second round of multiplex PCR, after which size selection and purification were performed. The libraries were sequenced on an Illumina HiSeq2000 using paired-end 100 bp reads. As for the original processing: SOAPnuke was used to process the raw data, throwing out any read that contained adapters or uncalled bases, had a mean Phred below 15, or lacked an exact constant-primer or identifier match. High-quality paired reads were merged with COPE v1.2.5, and unique nucleotide sequences were defined as clonotypes. Clonotypes were aligned to IMGT TRBV, TRBD and TRBJ reference segments using MiTCR v1.1. The analysis included only V-J combinations with a frequency above 0.0001, which together covered over 98% of the repertoires. A TCS score was defined as the ratio of F50 (clonal expansion) to E x V (chaos), with BLOSUM62-based TCRdist applied between CDR3 peptides within each V-J. Welch's t-statistics and random forest reduced around 550 V-J features to 10 to 15, which were used in a naive Bayes classifier (R e1071). The public sequencing data were trimmed at Q25 with fastp and processed into clonotypes with MiXCR by TCRdb, which kept only in-frame beta chains. Each record represents a unique CDR3 protein, reported with the most common genes and DNA among its rows. The V and J calls, along with clone size, are taken from TCRdb and not from the paper's own processing. A total of approximately 400,000 distinct CDR3 sequences appear in this sample, approximately 14% of them only once. The ten largest clonotypes hold about 19% of the sample.

Moderately to severely active disease, a Clinical Activity Score of at least 3, a NOSPECS grade of at least 4, and a duration under 3 months were present in ophthalmopathy patients. Any patient with an uncontrolled infection, another autoimmune disease, pregnancy or lactation was excluded. Diagnoses were established on the basis of clinical symptoms, serum thyroxine and TRAb, thyroid ultrasound, and orbital computed tomography. PBMCs were isolated from 10 ml of fresh peripheral blood by Ficoll-Paque density gradient centrifugation. Trizol reagent was used to extract total RNA, and RNA quality was then checked on an Agilent 2100 Bioanalyzer. Spanning cysteine to phenylalanine, the CDR3 consists of 15 amino acids. The only DNA kept is the CDR3, 45 bases in frame from the first base. CDR1 SGDLS and CDR2 YYNGEE are derived from the germline V gene. V is shortened by 8 bases, J by 0 bases, and the region joining them spans 15 bases.

Sequencing was done on a sample of blood. Rearrangement joined TRBV9 to TRBJ2-1, with no reliable assignment of the D segment. This receptor was identified in a woman aged 25 to 45 with Graves' ophthalmopathy. The DNA sequence reads TGTGCCAGTGAAGAAGGGATCGGCTCCTACAATGAGCAGTTCTTC. Its coded protein is CASEEGIGSYNEQFF.